The 19 T cell receptor beta chains given below trace back to one sample, sequenced in a study of human T cells and chemical hapten exposure. TCRdb re-analysed the RACE reads in MiXCR, keeping a single row per CDR3 protein. Among about 82,000 distinct CDR3 sequences, under 11% were seen once, and the ten largest hold less than 5%. Time point given: patch test 2, 6 weeks after DPC sensitization. Treatment meaning: therapeutic diphenylcyclopropenone sensitization with weekly scalp DPC. This specimen consisted of whole blood, obtained in connection with sensitization to the hapten diphenylcyclopropenone (DPC). The receptors come from a woman aged 45-65 years with alopecia areata. Some clones in this sample may be carry-over from other donors' samples.

This clonotype was found many times. V gene TRBV29-1 combines with J gene TRBJ2-5; D unclear. CDR3 length: 12 residues. Germline CDR1 and CDR2: SQVTM and ANQGSEA. Trimming removed 3 bases from V and 3 bases from J, with 8 bases in between. CDR3 protein: CSVDDQKETQYF. The DNA of the CDR3 is TGCAGCGTTGACGACCAAAAAGAGACCCAGTACTTC.

The V call is TRBV12-3 or TRBV12-4, the J call TRBJ2-3, with 14 nucleotides matching TRBD2. The CDR3 runs to 17 residues. The J segment lost 4 bases and the V segment lost 4 bases, leaving 7 bases of the junction unmatched. The CDR3, as DNA: TGTGCCAGCAGTTCAGGGACTAGCGGGAGATTCTCAGATACGCAGTATTTT. Translated: CASSSGTSGRFSDTQYF.

This clonotype was observed at least ten times. The chain has TRBV29-1 and TRBJ2-3; 7 bases are shared with TRBD1. After removal of 4 bases from V and 1 base from J, the junction contained 5 bases not matched to a gene. This CDR3 region has 14 residues. The V gene's germline CDR1 is SQVTM and CDR2 ANQGSEA. The CDR3, as DNA: TGCAGCGTTGTAGTAGGGGGCGGCACAGATACGCAGTATTTT. Amino acid sequence: CSVVVGGGTDTQYF.

Worth noting for this clonotype: Relative to the germline gene, one junction end is altered; a read error may explain this. The chain carries TRBV2 and TRBJ2-6, with 7 bases that match TRBD1. Germline assignment: CDR1 SNHLY and CDR2 FYNNEI. The CDR3 is 18 amino acids. The CDR3 spells CASRATTGETSGAIVLTF. The CDR3 bases are TGTGCCAGCAGGGCTACAACAGGGGAAACTTCTGGGGCCATCGTCCTGACTTTC.

V gene TRBV28 combines with J gene TRBJ2-1; D remains unclear. The CDR3 extends over 12 amino acids. Germline CDR1 MDHEN, CDR2 SYDVKM. Trimming took 11 bases from V and 4 from J, leaving 12 bases between them. CDR3 nucleotide sequence: TGTGCCTCCCAGTTTACGTACAATGAGCAGTTCTTC. The encoded protein is CASQFTYNEQFF.

Sample share makes this clonotype medium-sized. The rearrangement joins TRBV12-3 or TRBV12-4 to TRBJ1-2; D gene ambiguous. The V and J ends lost 3 bases and 4 bases respectively, with 12 bases between them. The CDR3 is 14 residues long. The CDR3 loop reads CASSFFTGSYGYTF. In DNA form, the CDR3 reads TGTGCCAGCAGTTTTTTCACGGGATCCTATGGCTACACCTTC.

This chain uses TRBV20-1 with TRBJ2-7, with D perhaps assigned TRBD1 or TRBD2 (5 bases each). From germline, CDR1 is DFQATT and CDR2 SNEGSKA (reference sequence). The CDR3 covers 15 residues. Trimming stripped 3 bases from V and 3 bases from J, with 18 bases between. In DNA form, the CDR3 reads TGCAGTGCTAGCCTTCCCCGGGACGGAAACTACGAGCAGTACTTC. It translates to CSASLPRDGNYEQYF.

The sample holds a few counts of this clonotype. The rearrangement links TRBV9 to TRBJ1-5, with D uncertain. The germline V and J ends were trimmed by 0 bases and 7 bases, with 20 bases remaining between them. Germline values: CDR1 SGDLS, CDR2 YYNGEE. CDR3 length equals 17 residues. For the CDR3, the DNA is TGTGCCAGCAGCGTAGTTGCTGGGAAATCTTGGGTACAGCCCCAGCATTTT. It is translated as CASSVVAGKSWVQPQHF.

This clonotype was observed once. Possible read error: a much larger clone is one base away. The chain recombines TRBV2 with TRBJ2-3; D unresolved. Germline V gene sequence: CDR1 SNHLY, CDR2 FYNNEI. V was pared by 5 bases and J by 0 bases, with 15 bases between. The CDR3 spans 16 residues. The CDR3 spells CASSPAQLDSTDTQYF. The DNA of the CDR3 is TGTGCCAGCAGTCCCGCGCAGTTGGATAGCACAGATACGCAGTATTTT.

The chain uses TRBV27 and TRBJ2-1; TRBD2 matches 8 bases. The CDR3 is made up of 15 amino acids. Germline assignment: CDR1 MNHEY and CDR2 SMNVEV (reference sequence). The J segment lost 4 bases and the V segment lost 2 bases, leaving 4 bases of the junction unmatched. The CDR3 DNA reads TGTGCCAGCAGTTTAGGGGAGCGGGAGTACAATGAGCAGTTCTTC. It encodes CASSLGEREYNEQFF.

This clonotype was observed a handful of times. V usage is TRBV20-1 and J usage is TRBJ1-1, with 7 bases matching TRBD1. This CDR3 is 12 amino acids long. V dropped 6 bases and J dropped 8; count of bases not matched to a gene: 9. CDR1 is DFQATT, CDR2 SNEGSKA, per germline (reference sequence). Written as DNA, the CDR3 is TGCAGTGCAGACCCCGGGGACAGAGAAGCTTTCTTT. Amino acid sequence: CSADPGDREAFF.

This clonotype was counted only a few times. The chain employs TRBV7-9 and TRBJ2-5; 7 nucleotides align to TRBD1. J was trimmed by 2 bases and V by 3 bases; bases with no gene match: 6. The CDR3 covers 15 residues. Germline CDR1 reads SEHNR; CDR2 reads FQNEAQ (reference sequence). CDR3 amino acids: CASSLGQRPQETQYF. DNA for the CDR3: TGTGCCAGCAGCTTGGGACAGAGGCCTCAAGAGACCCAGTACTTC.

This clonotype has a count of ten or more. The chain recombines TRBV14 with TRBJ1-1, with 7 bases fitting TRBD1. This CDR3 has 14 amino acids. V lost 1 base, J lost 6 bases, and 5 bases stayed unmatched. Germline V gene lookup returns CDR1 SGHDN and CDR2 FVKESK. This CDR3 is CASSQARQGAEAFF. The CDR3 bases are TGTGCCAGCAGCCAAGCAAGACAGGGCGCTGAAGCTTTCTTT. The full variable domain, rest sourced from reference TRBV14 and TRBJ1-1, is EAGVTQFPSHSVIEKGQTVTLRCDPISGHDNLYWYRRVMGKEIKFLLHFVKESKQDESGMPNNRFLAERTGGTYSTLKVQPAELEDSGVYFCASSQARQGAEAFFGQGTRLTVV.

The chain is built from TRBV27 and TRBJ2-1, with TRBD2 matching over 9 bases. Unmatched junction bases numbered 8, after V lost 4 bases and J lost 7 bases. This CDR3 is built from 15 residues. Germline V gene lookup returns CDR1 MNHEY and CDR2 SMNVEV (reference sequence). CDR3 protein: CASSSISGRGNEQFF. The CDR3 DNA sequence: TGTGCCAGCAGTTCGATTAGCGGGAGAGGAAATGAGCAGTTCTTC.

This clonotype appeared many times. One end of the junction does not line up with germline, which may come from a read error. This chain uses TRBV3-1 with TRBJ1-2, with a possible D match to TRBD1 (6 bases). The CDR3 length is 15 residues. Germline V gene sequence: CDR1 LGHDT, CDR2 YNNKEL (reference sequence). The CDR3 coding sequence is TGTGCCAGCAGCCAAGATGTTAGGACAGAGGCGGCCCAGAACTTC. This codes for CASSQDVRTEAAQNF.

This clonotype was picked up a small number of times. This CDR3 reads CSATEREWAEQFF. The CDR3 nucleotides are TGCAGTGCTACCGAGCGGGAGTGGGCTGAGCAGTTCTTC. The chain is built from TRBV20-1 and TRBJ2-1; 8 bases map to TRBD2. Germline lookup yields CDR1 DFQATT and CDR2 SNEGSKA (reference sequence). The CDR3 is 13 residues long. V lost 4 bases and J lost 9; bases outside the gene matches: 8.

The chain is built from TRBV15 and TRBJ2-1; 9 nucleotides match TRBD1. The CDR3 spans 17 residues. With 0 bases clipped from V and 1 base from J, the junction kept 4 bases outside the gene matches. Per the germline V gene, CDR1 is LNHNV and CDR2 is YYDKDF (reference sequence). The CDR3 reads CATSRELGTGSYNEQFF. DNA for the CDR3: TGTGCCACCAGCAGAGAATTAGGGACAGGGTCCTACAATGAGCAGTTCTTC.

Many counts were recorded for this clonotype. This chain connects TRBV27 to TRBJ2-4; 9 positions match TRBD2. The CDR3 spans 15 residues. Germline V gives CDR1 MNHEY, CDR2 SMNVEV (reference sequence). Trimming removed 8 bases from V and 1 base from J; junction bases left unmatched: 6. CDR3 bases: TGTGCCAGCCGTAGCGGGAGCTGGGCCAAAAACATTCAGTACTTC. It is translated as CASRSGSWAKNIQYF.

CDR3 bases: TGTGCCAGCAGCTTGGGGGGGCCGGGCACAGATACGCAGTATTTT. Its translation: CASSLGGPGTDTQYF. J is TRBJ2-3 and V is TRBV7-2, with a tentative D call TRBD2 (7 bases). The V end was cut by 3 bases, the J end by 1 base, with 11 bases between. Germline lookup yields CDR1 SGHTA and CDR2 FQGNSA. The CDR3 extends over 15 amino acids. Full variable domain (remainder filled in from reference TRBV7-2 and TRBJ2-3): GAGVSQSPSNKVTEKGKDVELRCDPISGHTALYWYRQSLGQGLEFLIYFQGNSAPDKSGLPSDRFSAERTGGSVSTLTIQRTQQEDSAVYLCASSLGGPGTDTQYFGPGTRLTVL.